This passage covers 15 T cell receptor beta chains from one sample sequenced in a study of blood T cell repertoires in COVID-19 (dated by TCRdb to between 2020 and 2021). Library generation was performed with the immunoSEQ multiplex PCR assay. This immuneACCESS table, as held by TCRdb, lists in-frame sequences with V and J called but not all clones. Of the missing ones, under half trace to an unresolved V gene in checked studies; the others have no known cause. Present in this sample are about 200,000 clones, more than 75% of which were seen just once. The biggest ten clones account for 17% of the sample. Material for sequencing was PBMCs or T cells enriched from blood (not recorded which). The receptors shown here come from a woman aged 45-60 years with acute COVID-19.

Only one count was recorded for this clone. As DNA, the CDR3 is TGTGCCAGCTCCGGGGGGTACCAAGAGACCCAGTACTTC. Translating gives CASSGGYQETQYF. V gene TRBV18 combines with J gene TRBJ2-5, with TRBD2 matching 7 bases. The CDR3 is 13 residues long. Germline CDR1 reads KGHSH; CDR2 reads LQKENI. V lost 6 bases, J lost 0 bases, and 1 base stayed unmatched.

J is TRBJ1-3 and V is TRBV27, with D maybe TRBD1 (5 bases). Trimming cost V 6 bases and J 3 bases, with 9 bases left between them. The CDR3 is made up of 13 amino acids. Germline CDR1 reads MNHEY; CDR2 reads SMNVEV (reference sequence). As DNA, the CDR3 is TGTGCCAGCAGGGGGCAAGGTGGAAACACCATATATTTT. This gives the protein CASRGQGGNTIYF.

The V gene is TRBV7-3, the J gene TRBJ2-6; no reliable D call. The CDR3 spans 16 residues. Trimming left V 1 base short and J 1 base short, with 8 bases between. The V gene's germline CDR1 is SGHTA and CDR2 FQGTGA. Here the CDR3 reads CASSLRSRSGANVLTF. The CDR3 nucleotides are TGTGCCAGCAGCTTAAGGAGTAGGTCTGGGGCCAACGTCCTGACTTTC. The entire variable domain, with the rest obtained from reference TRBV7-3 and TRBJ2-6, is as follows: GAGVSQTPSNKVTEKGKYVELRCDPISGHTALYWYRQSLGQGPEFLIYFQGTGAADDSGLPNDRFFAVRPEGSVSTLKIQRTERGDSAVYLCASSLRSRSGANVLTFGAGSRLTVL.

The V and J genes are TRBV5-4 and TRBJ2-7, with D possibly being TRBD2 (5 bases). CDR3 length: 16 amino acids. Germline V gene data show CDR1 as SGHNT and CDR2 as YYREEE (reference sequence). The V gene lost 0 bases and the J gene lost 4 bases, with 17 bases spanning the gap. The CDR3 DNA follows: TGTGCCAGCAGCTTGGAACTAGGCCTATTTGGTTACGAGCAGTACGTC. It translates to CASSLELGLFGYEQYV.

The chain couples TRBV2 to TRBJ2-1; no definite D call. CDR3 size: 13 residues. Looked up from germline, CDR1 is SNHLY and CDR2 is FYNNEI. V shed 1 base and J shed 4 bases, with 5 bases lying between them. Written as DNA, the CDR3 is TGTGCCAGCAGTGAAGGACTTTACAATGAGCAGTTCTTC. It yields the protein CASSEGLYNEQFF.

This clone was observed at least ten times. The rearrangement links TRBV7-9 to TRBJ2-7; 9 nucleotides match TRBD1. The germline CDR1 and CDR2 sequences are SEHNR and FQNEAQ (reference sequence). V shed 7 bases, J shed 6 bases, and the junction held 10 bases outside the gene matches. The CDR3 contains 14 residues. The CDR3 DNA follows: TGTGCCAGCAACCAAGGACAGGGGTTGGGCGAGCAGTACGTC. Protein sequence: CASNQGQGLGEQYV.

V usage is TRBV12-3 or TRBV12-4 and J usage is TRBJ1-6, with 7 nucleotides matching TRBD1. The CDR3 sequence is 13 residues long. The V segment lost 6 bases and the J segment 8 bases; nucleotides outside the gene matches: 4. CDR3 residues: CASSPQGYSPLHF. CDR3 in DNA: TGTGCCAGCAGCCCACAGGGGTATTCACCCCTCCACTTT.

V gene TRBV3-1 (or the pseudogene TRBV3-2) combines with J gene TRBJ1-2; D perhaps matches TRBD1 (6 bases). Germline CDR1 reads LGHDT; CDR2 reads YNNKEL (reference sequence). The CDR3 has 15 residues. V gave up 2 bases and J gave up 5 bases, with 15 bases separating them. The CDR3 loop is CASSQRTAVKYGYTF. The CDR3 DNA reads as TGTGCCAGCAGCCAAAGGACAGCCGTTAAATATGGCTACACCTTC.

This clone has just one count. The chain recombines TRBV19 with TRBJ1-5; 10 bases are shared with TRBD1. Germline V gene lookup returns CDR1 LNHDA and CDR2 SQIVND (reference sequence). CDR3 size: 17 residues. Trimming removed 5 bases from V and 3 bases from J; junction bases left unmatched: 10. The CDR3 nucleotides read TGTGCCAGTAGTTCCCCAGCGGGACAGGGGACCAATCAGCCCCAGCATTTT. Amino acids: CASSSPAGQGTNQPQHF.

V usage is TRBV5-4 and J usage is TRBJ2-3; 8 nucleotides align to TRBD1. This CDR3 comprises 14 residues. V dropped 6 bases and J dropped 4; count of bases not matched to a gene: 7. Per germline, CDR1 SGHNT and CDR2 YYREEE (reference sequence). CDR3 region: CASNKNRGSDTQYF. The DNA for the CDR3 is TGTGCCAGCAACAAGAACAGGGGGTCAGATACGCAGTATTTT.

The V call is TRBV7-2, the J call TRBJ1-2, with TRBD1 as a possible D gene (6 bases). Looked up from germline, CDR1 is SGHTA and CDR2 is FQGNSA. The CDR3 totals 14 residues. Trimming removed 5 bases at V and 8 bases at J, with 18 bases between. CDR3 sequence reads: CASSPDRSPYGYTF. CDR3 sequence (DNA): TGTGCCAGCAGCCCTGACAGGTCCCCTTACGGCTACACCTTC.

Here the CDR3 reads CASSSDRNTEAFF. CDR3 in DNA: TGTGCCAGTAGTTCGGACAGAAACACTGAAGCTTTCTTT. This sequence joins TRBV19 and TRBJ1-1, with a tentative D call TRBD1 (6 bases). Trimming removed 5 bases at V and 2 bases at J, with 9 bases between. The germline V gene has CDR1 LNHDA and CDR2 SQIVND (reference sequence). This CDR3 is 13 amino acids long.

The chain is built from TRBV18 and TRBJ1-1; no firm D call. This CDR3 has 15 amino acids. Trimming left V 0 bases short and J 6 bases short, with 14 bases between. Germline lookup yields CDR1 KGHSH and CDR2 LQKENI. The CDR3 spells CASSPPEGRVAEAFF. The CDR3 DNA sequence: TGTGCCAGCTCACCACCAGAGGGAAGGGTGGCTGAAGCTTTCTTT.

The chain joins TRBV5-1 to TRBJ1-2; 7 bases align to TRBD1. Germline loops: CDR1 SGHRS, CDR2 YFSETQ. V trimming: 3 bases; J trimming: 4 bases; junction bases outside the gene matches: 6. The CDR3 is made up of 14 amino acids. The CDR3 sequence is CASSSPGGTYGYTF. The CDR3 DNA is TGCGCCAGCAGCTCCCCAGGGGGGACCTATGGCTACACCTTC.

CDR3 in DNA: TGTGCCAGCAGCCCGTCCTTGACGACATATAGCAATCAGCCCCAGCATTTT. It encodes CASSPSLTTYSNQPQHF. The rearrangement links TRBV27 to TRBJ1-5, with D uncertain. Trimming shortened V by 6 bases and J by 0 bases, and 18 bases separated the two germline ends. The CDR3 length is 17 residues. The germline gives CDR1 MNHEY, CDR2 SMNVEV (reference sequence).